The following is a T cell receptor (beta chain) sequence with its context. What it recognizes is unknown. CDR3 length equals 13 residues. Germline V gene data show CDR1 as LGHNA and CDR2 as YSLEER. V lost 5 bases, J lost 6 bases, and 6 bases stayed unmatched. This sample is drawn from a study of Ad26.COV2.S vaccination and SARS-CoV-2 variants. Across the study: Into the muscle, Ad26.COV2.S was dosed once or twice, 56 days apart. General study points: Researchers cautioned that TCR breadth and depth analyses may have underestimated total T cell responses. Similar non-spike TCR breadth was observed in recipients of vaccine and of placebo.

Treatment meaning: some 20 received Ad26.COV2.S at low or high dose, single or two shots; 5 received placebo; per-sample allocation not given. Collection of the samples took place on day 63 after the first injection of vaccine or placebo. Wuhan-strain spike was delivered by a replication-incompetent Ad26 vector. Data came from immunoSEQ multiplex PCR; TCRdb stores just in-frame clones and leaves some out. The table lists about 410,000 clones, around 85% of them singletons. The receptor was derived from a person aged 18 to 59 who received the Ad26.COV2.S COVID-19 vaccine or a placebo. J is TRBJ1-2 and V is TRBV4-3; TRBD1 matches at 7 bases. The input for sequencing was peripheral blood, taken in a trial of Ad26.COV2.S vaccine versus placebo. CDR3 in DNA: TGCGCCAGCAGCTTACGACAGGGTAATGGCTACACCTTC. Its protein product is CASSLRQGNGYTF.